This TCR beta chain was obtained from a study of breast tumors, draining lymph nodes, adjacent tissues. The germline V gene encodes CDR1 KGHDR and CDR2 SFDVKD. The CDR3 has 16 amino acids. V trimming: 2 bases; J trimming: 0 bases; junction bases outside the gene matches: 2. Breast cancer patients provided tissue from their axillary draining lymph nodes. MiXCR, run by TCRdb on the multiplex PCR reads, gives a single entry per CDR3 protein. Counted here are roughly 100,000 distinct CDR3 sequences, less than 40% occurring once; the ten biggest clones make up approximately 5%. This clonotype was seen repeatedly, ten times or more. Antigen specificity is unknown. Findings and limits, study-wide: Data only fit, rather than demonstrated, lymph node origin of most tumor T cells.

The receptor comes from a female donor with breast cancer. Some clones in this sample may be carry-over from other donors' samples. The chain joins TRBV24-1 to TRBJ2-1; 8 bases agree with TRBD1. Sequencing input: axillary lymph node tissue. CDR3 in DNA: TGTGCCACCAGTGATTCCGGGACAGGCTCCTACAATGAGCAGTTCTTC. The encoded protein is CATSDSGTGSYNEQFF.